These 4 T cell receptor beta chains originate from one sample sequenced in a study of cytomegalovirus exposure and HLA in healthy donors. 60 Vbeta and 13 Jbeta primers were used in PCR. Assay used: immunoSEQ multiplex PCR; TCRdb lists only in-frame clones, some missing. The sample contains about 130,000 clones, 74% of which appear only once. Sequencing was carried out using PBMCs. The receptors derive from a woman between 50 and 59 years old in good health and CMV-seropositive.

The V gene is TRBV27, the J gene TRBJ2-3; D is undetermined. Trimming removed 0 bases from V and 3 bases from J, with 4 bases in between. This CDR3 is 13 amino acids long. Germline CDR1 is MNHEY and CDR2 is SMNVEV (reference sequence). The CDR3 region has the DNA TGTGCCAGCAGTTTATCCCAGACAGATACGCAGTATTTT. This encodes CASSLSQTDTQYF.

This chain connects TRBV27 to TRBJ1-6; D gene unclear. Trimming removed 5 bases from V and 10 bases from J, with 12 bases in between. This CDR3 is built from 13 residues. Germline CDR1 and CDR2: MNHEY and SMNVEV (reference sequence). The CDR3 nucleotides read TGTGCCAGCAGTCCCCCCGGCAGGTCACCCCTCCACTTT. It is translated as CASSPPGRSPLHF.

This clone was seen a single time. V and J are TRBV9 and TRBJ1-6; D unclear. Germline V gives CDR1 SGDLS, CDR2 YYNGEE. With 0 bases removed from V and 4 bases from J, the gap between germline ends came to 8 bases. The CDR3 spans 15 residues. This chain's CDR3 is CASSVDSRYNSPLHF. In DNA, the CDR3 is TGTGCCAGCAGCGTAGATTCGCGGTATAATTCACCCCTCCACTTT.

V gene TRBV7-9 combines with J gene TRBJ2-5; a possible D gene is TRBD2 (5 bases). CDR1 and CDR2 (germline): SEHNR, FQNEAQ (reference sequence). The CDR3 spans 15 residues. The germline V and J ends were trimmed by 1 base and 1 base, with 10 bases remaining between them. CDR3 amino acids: CASSLVASPQETQYF. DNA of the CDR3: TGTGCCAGCAGCTTAGTGGCTAGCCCCCAAGAGACCCAGTACTTC.